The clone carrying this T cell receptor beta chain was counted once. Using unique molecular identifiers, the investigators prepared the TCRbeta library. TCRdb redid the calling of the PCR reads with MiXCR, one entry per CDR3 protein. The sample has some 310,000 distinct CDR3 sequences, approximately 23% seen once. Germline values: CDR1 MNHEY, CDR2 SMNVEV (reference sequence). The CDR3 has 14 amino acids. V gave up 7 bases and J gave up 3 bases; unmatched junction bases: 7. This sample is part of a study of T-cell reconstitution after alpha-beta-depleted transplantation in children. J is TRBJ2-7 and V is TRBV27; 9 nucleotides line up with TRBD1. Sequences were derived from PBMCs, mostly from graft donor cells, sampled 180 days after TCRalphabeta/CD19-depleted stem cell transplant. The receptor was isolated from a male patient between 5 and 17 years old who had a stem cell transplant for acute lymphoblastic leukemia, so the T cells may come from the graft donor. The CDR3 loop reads CASKRRGQGYEQYF. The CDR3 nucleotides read TGTGCCAGCAAGCGACGGGGACAGGGCTACGAGCAGTACTTC.